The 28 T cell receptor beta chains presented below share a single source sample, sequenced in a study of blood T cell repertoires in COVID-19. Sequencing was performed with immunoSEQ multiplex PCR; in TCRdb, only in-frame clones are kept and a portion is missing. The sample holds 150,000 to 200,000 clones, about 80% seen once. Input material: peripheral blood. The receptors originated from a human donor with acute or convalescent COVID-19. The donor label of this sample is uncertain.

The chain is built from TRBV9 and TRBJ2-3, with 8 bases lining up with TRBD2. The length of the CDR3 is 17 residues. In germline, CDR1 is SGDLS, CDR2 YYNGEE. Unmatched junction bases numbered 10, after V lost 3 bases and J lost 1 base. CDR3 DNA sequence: TGTGCCAGCAGCGCCACTGCCTCGGGAGGGGGCACAGATACGCAGTATTTT. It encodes CASSATASGGGTDTQYF.

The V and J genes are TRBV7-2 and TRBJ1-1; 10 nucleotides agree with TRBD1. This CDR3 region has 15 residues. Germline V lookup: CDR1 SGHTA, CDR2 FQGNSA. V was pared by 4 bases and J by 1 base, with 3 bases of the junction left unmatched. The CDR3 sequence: CASSSTGGANTEAFF. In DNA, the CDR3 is TGTGCCAGCAGCTCGACAGGGGGCGCGAACACTGAAGCTTTCTTT.

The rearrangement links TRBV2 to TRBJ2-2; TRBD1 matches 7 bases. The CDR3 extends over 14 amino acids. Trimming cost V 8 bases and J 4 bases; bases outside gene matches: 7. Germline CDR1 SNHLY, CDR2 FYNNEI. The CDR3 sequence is CASEGARSTGELFF. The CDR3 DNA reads TGTGCCAGCGAGGGGGCGAGGAGCACCGGGGAGCTGTTTTTT.

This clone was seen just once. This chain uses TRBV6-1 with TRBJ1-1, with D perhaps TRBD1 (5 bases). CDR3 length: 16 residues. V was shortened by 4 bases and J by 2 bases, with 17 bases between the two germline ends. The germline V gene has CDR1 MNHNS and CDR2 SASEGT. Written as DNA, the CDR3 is TGTGCCAGCAGTGGCGGAGCTTGGTGGACAAACACTGAAGCTTTCTTT. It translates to CASSGGAWWTNTEAFF.

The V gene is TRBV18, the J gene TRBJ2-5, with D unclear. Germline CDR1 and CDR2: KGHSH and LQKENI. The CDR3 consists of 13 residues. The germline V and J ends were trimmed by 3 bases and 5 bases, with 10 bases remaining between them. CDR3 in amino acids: CASSPTELETQYF. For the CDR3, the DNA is TGTGCCAGCTCACCGACGGAGTTGGAGACCCAGTACTTC.

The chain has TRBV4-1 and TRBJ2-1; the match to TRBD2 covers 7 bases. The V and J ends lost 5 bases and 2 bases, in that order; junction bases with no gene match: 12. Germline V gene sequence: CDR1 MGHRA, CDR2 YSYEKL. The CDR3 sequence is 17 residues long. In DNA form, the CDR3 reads TGCGCCAGCAGCTCAAGAACGGGCGGGAGCCCCTACAATGAGCAGTTCTTC. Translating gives CASSSRTGGSPYNEQFF.

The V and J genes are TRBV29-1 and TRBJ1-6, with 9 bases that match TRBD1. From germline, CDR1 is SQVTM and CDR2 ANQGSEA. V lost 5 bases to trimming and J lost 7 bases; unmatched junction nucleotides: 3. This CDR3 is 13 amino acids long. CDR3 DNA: TGCAGCGTTATGACAGGGGGGAATTCACCCCTCCACTTT. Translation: CSVMTGGNSPLHF.

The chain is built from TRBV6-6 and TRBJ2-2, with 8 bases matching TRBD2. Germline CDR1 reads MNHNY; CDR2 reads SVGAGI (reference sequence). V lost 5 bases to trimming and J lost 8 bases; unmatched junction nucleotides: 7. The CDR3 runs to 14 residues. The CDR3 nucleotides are TGTGCCAGCAGTACCGTAGCGGGGCTTGGGGAGCTGTTTTTT. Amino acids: CASSTVAGLGELFF.

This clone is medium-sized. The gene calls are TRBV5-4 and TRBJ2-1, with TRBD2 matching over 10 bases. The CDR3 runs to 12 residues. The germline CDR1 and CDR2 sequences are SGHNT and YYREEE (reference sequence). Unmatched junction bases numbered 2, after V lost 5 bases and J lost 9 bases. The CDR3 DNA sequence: TGTGCCAGCAGTGGGACTAGCGCTGAGCAGTTCTTC. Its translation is CASSGTSAEQFF.

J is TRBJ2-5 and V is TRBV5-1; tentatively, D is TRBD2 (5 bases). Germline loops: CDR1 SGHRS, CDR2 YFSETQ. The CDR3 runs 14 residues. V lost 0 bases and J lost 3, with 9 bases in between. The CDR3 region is CASSLGPGKETQYF. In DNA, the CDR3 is TGCGCCAGCAGCTTGGGACCCGGGAAAGAGACCCAGTACTTC. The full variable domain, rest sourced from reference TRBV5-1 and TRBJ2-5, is KAGVTQTPRYLIKTRGQQVTLSCSPISGHRSVSWYQQTPGQGLQFLFEYFSETQRNKGNFPGRFSGRQFSNSRSEMNVSTLELGDSALYLCASSLGPGKETQYFGPGTRLLVL.

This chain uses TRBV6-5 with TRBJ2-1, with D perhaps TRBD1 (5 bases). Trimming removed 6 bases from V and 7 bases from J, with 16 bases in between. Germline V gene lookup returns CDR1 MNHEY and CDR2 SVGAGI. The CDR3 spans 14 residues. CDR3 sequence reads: CASRGDSSRNEQFF. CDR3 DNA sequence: TGTGCCAGCAGAGGGGATTCCTCGAGGAATGAGCAGTTCTTC.

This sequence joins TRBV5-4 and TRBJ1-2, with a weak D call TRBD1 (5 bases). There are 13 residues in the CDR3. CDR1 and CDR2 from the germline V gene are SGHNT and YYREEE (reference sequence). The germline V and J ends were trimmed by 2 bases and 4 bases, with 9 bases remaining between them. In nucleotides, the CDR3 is TGTGCCAGCAGCTTTGGAGACAGCTATGGCTACACCTTC. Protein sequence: CASSFGDSYGYTF. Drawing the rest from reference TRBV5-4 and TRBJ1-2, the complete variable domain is ETGVTQSPTHLIKTRGQQVTLRCSSQSGHNTVSWYQQALGQGPQFIFQYYREEENGRGNFPPRFSGLQFPNYSSELNVNALELDDSALYLCASSFGDSYGYTFGSGTRLTVV.

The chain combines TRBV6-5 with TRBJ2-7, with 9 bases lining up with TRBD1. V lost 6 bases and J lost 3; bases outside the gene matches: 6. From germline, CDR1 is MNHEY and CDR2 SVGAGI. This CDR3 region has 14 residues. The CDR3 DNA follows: TGTGCCAGCAGCGATACAGGGGGCTTCTACGAGCAGTACTTC. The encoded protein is CASSDTGGFYEQYF.

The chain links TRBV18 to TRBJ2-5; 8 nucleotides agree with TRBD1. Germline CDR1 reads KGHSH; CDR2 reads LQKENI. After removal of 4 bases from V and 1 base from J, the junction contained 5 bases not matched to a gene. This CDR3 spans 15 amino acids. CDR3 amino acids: CASSRRGQGQETQYF. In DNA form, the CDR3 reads TGTGCCAGCTCACGCAGAGGACAGGGCCAAGAGACCCAGTACTTC.

As DNA, the CDR3 is TGTGCCATCAGTGAGCCCGGGACTAGCGGGACCGACGAGCAGTTCTTC. This translates into CAISEPGTSGTDEQFF. The J gene is TRBJ2-1, the V gene TRBV10-3; 13 bases match TRBD2. Germline CDR1 and CDR2: ENHRY and SYGVKD. The CDR3 runs to 16 residues. V shed 2 bases and J 10 bases; nucleotides not matched to a gene: 8.

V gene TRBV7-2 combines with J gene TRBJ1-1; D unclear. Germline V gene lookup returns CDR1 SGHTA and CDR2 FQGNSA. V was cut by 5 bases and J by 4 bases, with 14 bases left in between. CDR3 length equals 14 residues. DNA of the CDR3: TGTGCCAGCAGCGTCCGGATGTCGGGCACTGAAGCTTTCTTT. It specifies CASSVRMSGTEAFF.

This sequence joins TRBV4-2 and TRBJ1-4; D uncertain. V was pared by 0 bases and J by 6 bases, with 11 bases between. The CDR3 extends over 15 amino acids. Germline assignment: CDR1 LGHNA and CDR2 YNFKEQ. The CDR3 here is CASSQDRGSDEKLFF. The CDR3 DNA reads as TGTGCCAGCAGCCAAGATCGGGGTAGCGATGAAAAACTGTTTTTT.

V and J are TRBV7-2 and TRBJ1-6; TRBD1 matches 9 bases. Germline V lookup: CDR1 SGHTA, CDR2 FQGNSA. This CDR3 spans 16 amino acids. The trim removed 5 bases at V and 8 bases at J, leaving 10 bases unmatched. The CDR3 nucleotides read TGTGCCAGCAGCACCTTTACAGGGGGCAAGGATTCACCCCTCCACTTT. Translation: CASSTFTGGKDSPLHF.

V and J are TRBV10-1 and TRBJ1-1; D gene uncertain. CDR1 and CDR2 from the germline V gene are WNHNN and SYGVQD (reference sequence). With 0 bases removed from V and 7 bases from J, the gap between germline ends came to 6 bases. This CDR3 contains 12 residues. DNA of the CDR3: TGCGCCAGCAGTGAGTCCCGGGGTGAAGCTTTCTTT. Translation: CASSESRGEAFF.

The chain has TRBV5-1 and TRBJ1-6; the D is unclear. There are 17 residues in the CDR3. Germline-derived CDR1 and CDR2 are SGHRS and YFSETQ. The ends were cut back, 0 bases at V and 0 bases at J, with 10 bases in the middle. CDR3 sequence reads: CASSLGRSSSYNSPLHF. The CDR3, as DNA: TGCGCCAGCAGCTTGGGCAGGTCCAGCTCCTATAATTCACCCCTCCACTTT.

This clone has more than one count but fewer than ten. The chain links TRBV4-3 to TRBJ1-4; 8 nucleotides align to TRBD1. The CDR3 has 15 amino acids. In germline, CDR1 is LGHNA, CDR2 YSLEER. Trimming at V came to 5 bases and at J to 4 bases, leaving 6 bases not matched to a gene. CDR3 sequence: CASSAQGAVNEKLFF. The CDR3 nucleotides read TGCGCCAGCAGCGCGCAGGGGGCCGTTAATGAAAAACTGTTTTTT.

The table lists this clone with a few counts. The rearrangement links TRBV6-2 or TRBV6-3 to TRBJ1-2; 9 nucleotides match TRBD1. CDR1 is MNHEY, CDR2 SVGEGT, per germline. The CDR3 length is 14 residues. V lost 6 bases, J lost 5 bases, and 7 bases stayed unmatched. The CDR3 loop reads CASSSGQGRYGYTF. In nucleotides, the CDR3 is TGTGCCAGCAGCTCCGGACAGGGGAGATATGGCTACACCTTC.

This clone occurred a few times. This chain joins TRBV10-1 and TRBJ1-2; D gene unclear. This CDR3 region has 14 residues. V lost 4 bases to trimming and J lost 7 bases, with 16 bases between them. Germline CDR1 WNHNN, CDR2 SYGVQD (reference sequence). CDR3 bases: TGCGCCAGCAGTGTCGAGGGAGGGATCTTTGGCTACACCTTC. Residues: CASSVEGGIFGYTF.

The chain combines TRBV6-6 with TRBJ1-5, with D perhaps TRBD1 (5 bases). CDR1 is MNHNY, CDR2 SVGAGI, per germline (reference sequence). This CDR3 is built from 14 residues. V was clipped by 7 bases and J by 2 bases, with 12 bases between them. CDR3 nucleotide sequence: TGTGCCAGCAAAGGGGCAGAGGGCAATCAGCCCCAGCATTTT. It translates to CASKGAEGNQPQHF.

The CDR3 bases are TGTGCCAGCAGTGAAGCGGGTCAGGGTGGGAACACTGAAGCTTTCTTT. Its translation: CASSEAGQGGNTEAFF. V is TRBV6-1 and J is TRBJ1-1, with D perhaps matching TRBD1 (5 bases). V lost 0 bases, J lost 1 base, and 12 bases lay in between. The CDR3 is 16 amino acids. Germline V gene sequence: CDR1 MNHNS, CDR2 SASEGT.

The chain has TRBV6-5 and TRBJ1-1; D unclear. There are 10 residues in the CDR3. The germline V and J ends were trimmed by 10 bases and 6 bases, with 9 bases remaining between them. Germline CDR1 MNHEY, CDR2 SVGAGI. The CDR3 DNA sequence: TGTGCCATAGGAGTTCCTGAAGCTTTCTTT. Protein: CAIGVPEAFF.

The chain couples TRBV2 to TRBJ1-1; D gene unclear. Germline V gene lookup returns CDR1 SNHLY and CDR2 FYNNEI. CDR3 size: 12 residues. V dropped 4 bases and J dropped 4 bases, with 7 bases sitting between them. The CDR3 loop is CASSAPVTEAFF. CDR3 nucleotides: TGTGCCAGCAGTGCCCCAGTCACTGAAGCTTTCTTT. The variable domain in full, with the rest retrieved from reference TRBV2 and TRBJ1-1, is EPEVTQTPSHQVTQMGQEVILRCVPISNHLYFYWYRQILGQKVEFLVSFYNNEISEKSEIFDDQFSVERPDGSNFTLKIRSTKLEDSAMYFCASSAPVTEAFFGQGTRLTVV.

This chain's CDR3 is CARVPSVTRSYEQYF. The CDR3 DNA reads as TGTGCCAGGGTACCGTCGGTCACGCGATCCTACGAGCAGTACTTC. The chain uses TRBV6-5 and TRBJ2-7, with D hard to call. V lost 9 bases and J lost 1, with 19 bases in between. Germline assignment: CDR1 MNHEY and CDR2 SVGAGI. The CDR3 length is 15 residues.